The clone carrying this T cell receptor beta chain was picked up many times. Antigen unknown. The data derive from a study of T cells in Graves' hyperthyroidism and ophthalmopathy. Overall study findings and caveats: Ophthalmopathy was identified by the model a median approximately 6.4 months ahead of onset.

The length of the CDR3 is 13 residues. The V end lost 2 bases, the J end lost 4 bases, and 9 bases lay between the germline ends. CDR1 SGHAT and CDR2 FQNNGV come from the germline V gene. Amplified TCR beta CDR3 regions derived from RNA transcripts. HTBI primers were employed in a first-round RT-PCR of the TCR CDR3. TCRdb reprocessed the multiplex PCR reads via MiXCR and lists one record per CDR3 protein. Among 650,000 to 850,000 distinct CDR3 sequences listed, around a sixth were seen once. Together with thyroid ultrasound, orbital computed tomography, serum thyroxine and TRAb, clinical symptoms were used for diagnoses. Initially, at the first diagnosis of hyperthyroidism and before any ophthalmopathy symptoms, blood was sampled. The authors took PBMCs from 10 ml fresh peripheral blood.

This receptor was identified in a woman aged 45-59 years with Graves' hyperthyroidism that later progressed to Graves' ophthalmopathy. Sequences were obtained from blood. The rearrangement uses TRBV11-2 and TRBJ2-7; a possible D gene is TRBD1 (5 bases). The CDR3 region has the DNA TGTGCCAGCAGCTTACGACAGCTGTACGAGCAGTACTTC. Its protein product is CASSLRQLYEQYF.